This T cell receptor beta chain was documented in a study of post-analysis software for immune sequencing data. For this clonotype: The antigen is unknown.

cDNA libraries for TCR beta contained unique molecular identifiers. TCRdb used MiXCR to reprocess the PCR reads, holding one entry per CDR3 protein. The data contain approximately 360,000 distinct CDR3 sequences, roughly 38% of them singletons. CDR1 and CDR2 from the germline V gene are LGHDT and YNNKEL (reference sequence). The CDR3 has 14 residues. With V trimmed by 7 bases and J by 7 bases, 5 bases remained unmatched. Study outcomes and limitations: Five or six TRBV segments, including TRBV5-6, TRBV5-1 and TRBV20-1, were more frequent in patients than controls.

What was sequenced was blood. The J gene is TRBJ2-1, the V gene TRBV3-1; TRBD2 matches at 12 bases. This sequence was found in a girl aged 5-17 years with multiple sclerosis. CDR3: CASTLAGGLNEQFF. CDR3 sequence (DNA): TGTGCCAGCACCCTAGCGGGGGGGTTGAATGAGCAGTTCTTC.